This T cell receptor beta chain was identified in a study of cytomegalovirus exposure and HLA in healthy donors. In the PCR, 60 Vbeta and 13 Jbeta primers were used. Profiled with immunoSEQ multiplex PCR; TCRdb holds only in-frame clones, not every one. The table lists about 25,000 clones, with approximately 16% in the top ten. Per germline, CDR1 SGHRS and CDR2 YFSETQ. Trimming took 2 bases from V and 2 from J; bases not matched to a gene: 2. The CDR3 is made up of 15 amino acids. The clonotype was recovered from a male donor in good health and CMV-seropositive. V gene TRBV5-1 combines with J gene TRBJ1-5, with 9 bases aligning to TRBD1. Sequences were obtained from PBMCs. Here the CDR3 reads CASSLQGAGNQPQHF. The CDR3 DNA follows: TGCGCCAGCAGCTTACAGGGGGCAGGCAATCAGCCCCAGCATTTT.